A single sample gave rise to the 21 T cell receptor beta chains below, sequenced in a study of CD4 T cells in relation to SARS-CoV-2 and coronaviruses. Profiling relied on immunoSEQ multiplex PCR, and the TCRdb table lists in-frame clones only, not all of them. The data hold 15,000 to 20,000 clones, with about 80% observed a single time. Unexposed donor CD4+ T cells date from about 2011-2018, before the COVID-19 pandemic. The cells were cultured for over eight days before CD4+ T cells were isolated. The antigens these receptors bind are not known. Sample: CD4+ T cells from PBMCs, cultured in vitro. All receptors come from a human donor in good health.

The chain joins TRBV7-6 to TRBJ2-2, with 12 bases that match TRBD2. The CDR3 contains 15 residues. With 6 bases clipped from V and 3 bases from J, the junction kept 2 bases outside the gene matches. Germline assignment: CDR1 SGHVS and CDR2 FNYEAQ. The CDR3 nucleotides are TGTGCCAGCAGTGCTAGCGGGGGGGACACCGGGGAGCTGTTTTTT. It specifies CASSASGGDTGELFF.

This chain uses TRBV29-1 with TRBJ1-3; 8 nucleotides line up with TRBD1. This CDR3 region has 13 residues. Germline CDR1 and CDR2: SQVTM and ANQGSEA. V was clipped by 2 bases and J by 12 bases; unmatched bases: 9. The CDR3 loop reads CSVEKQGERNIYF. DNA of the CDR3: TGCAGCGTTGAAAAACAGGGGGAACGGAACATATATTTT.

The V and J genes are TRBV29-1 and TRBJ1-1; a weak D match, TRBD1 (5 bases). CDR1 and CDR2 from the germline V gene are SQVTM and ANQGSEA. The CDR3 has 12 amino acids. Trimming stripped 4 bases from V and 1 base from J, with 7 bases between. CDR3 loop: CSVGGGNTEAFF. The CDR3 DNA is TGCAGCGTTGGGGGGGGGAACACTGAAGCTTTCTTT.

This sequence joins TRBV29-1 and TRBJ2-6; D not resolved. CDR3 length equals 13 residues. The germline V gene encodes CDR1 SQVTM and CDR2 ANQGSEA. V lost 2 bases to trimming and J lost 0 bases, with 2 bases between them. The CDR3 reads CSVEPSGANVLTF. CDR3 nucleotides: TGCAGCGTTGAACCCTCTGGGGCCAACGTCCTGACTTTC.

The V gene is TRBV6-6, the J gene TRBJ1-3; D uncertain. The CDR3 sequence is 15 residues long. Trimming removed 2 bases from V and 4 bases from J, with 12 bases in between. Looked up from germline, CDR1 is MNHNY and CDR2 is SVGAGI (reference sequence). The CDR3 region has the DNA TGTGCCAGCAGTTACCCCCGGACGGGGGGAAACACCATATATTTT. This encodes CASSYPRTGGNTIYF.

This chain uses TRBV5-1 with TRBJ2-7; TRBD2 matches 10 bases. V lost 0 bases to trimming and J lost 7 bases; unmatched junction nucleotides: 4. This CDR3 is 14 amino acids long. Germline CDR1 reads SGHRS; CDR2 reads YFSETQ. The CDR3 sequence: CASSLGTSGVEQYF. The CDR3 coding sequence is TGCGCCAGCAGCTTGGGTACTAGCGGGGTTGAGCAGTACTTC.

The chain links TRBV6-5 to TRBJ2-7, with 7 bases identical to TRBD1. CDR1 and CDR2 (germline): MNHEY, SVGAGI. V was pared by 0 bases and J by 1 base, with 3 bases of the junction left unmatched. This CDR3 contains 15 residues. The CDR3 spells CASSYSRGQSYEQYF. The CDR3 DNA follows: TGTGCCAGCAGTTACTCAAGGGGGCAATCCTACGAGCAGTACTTC.

This chain uses TRBV19 with TRBJ1-1, with a weak D call TRBD1 (5 bases). CDR3 size: 15 residues. V was pared by 4 bases and J by 4 bases, with 16 bases between. Per germline, CDR1 LNHDA and CDR2 SQIVND (reference sequence). The CDR3 loop reads CASSTDSGGGTEAFF. As DNA, the CDR3 is TGTGCCAGTAGTACTGACAGTGGGGGGGGCACTGAAGCTTTCTTT.

This chain connects TRBV6-5 to TRBJ2-5, with a tentative D call TRBD1 (5 bases). The CDR3 extends over 15 amino acids. Germline CDR1 and CDR2: MNHEY and SVGAGI. Trimming stripped 5 bases from V and 4 bases from J, with 17 bases between. The CDR3 DNA follows: TGTGCCAGCAGTATTAACGTCAGGGTAGGAGAGACCCAGTACTTC. Protein sequence: CASSINVRVGETQYF.

The chain has TRBV7-8 and TRBJ2-2; 10 bases fit TRBD2. J gave up 6 bases and V 6 bases, and 7 bases lay outside the gene matches. Germline values: CDR1 SGHVS, CDR2 FQNEAQ. The CDR3 is 15 residues long. CDR3: CASRANSGRSGELFF. In DNA form, the CDR3 reads TGTGCCAGCAGAGCCAATAGCGGGAGGTCCGGGGAGCTGTTTTTT.

In its sample, this clone is medium-sized (0.01 to 0.1%). V gene TRBV30 combines with J gene TRBJ1-5, with TRBD1 matching over 8 bases. From germline, CDR1 is GTSNPN and CDR2 SVGIG (reference sequence). The CDR3 is 18 amino acids. Trimming took 8 bases from V and 2 from J; bases not matched to a gene: 20. The DNA of the CDR3 is TGTGCCCGAAAGTGGGGGGAAGACAGGGGTTATCGCAATCAGCCCCAGCATTTT. Translation: CARKWGEDRGYRNQPQHF.

V and J are TRBV6-4 and TRBJ2-3, with D possibly being TRBD2 (5 bases). V was shortened by 2 bases and J by 3 bases, with 9 bases between the two germline ends. The length of the CDR3 is 14 residues. CDR1 is MRHNA and CDR2 is SNTAGT in the germline V gene. The CDR3 DNA sequence: TGTGCCAGCAGTGACGGAGGCGGAACAGATACGCAGTATTTT. Translated: CASSDGGGTDTQYF.

This clone was detected only once. This sequence joins TRBV19 and TRBJ2-1; 12 bases map to TRBD2. Germline V gene sequence: CDR1 LNHDA, CDR2 SQIVND (reference sequence). The length of the CDR3 is 17 residues. V gave up 7 bases and J gave up 0 bases; unmatched junction bases: 7. CDR3: CASKRLAGATSYNEQFF. The CDR3 DNA follows: TGTGCCAGTAAAAGACTAGCGGGGGCCACCTCCTACAATGAGCAGTTCTTC.

The V call is TRBV6-6, the J call TRBJ1-4, with D possibly matching TRBD1 (5 bases). V gave up 6 bases and J gave up 3 bases, with 11 bases separating them. The CDR3 is 14 residues long. From germline, CDR1 is MNHNY and CDR2 SVGAGI (reference sequence). The CDR3 here is CASSEGFSNEKLFF. The CDR3 region has the DNA TGTGCCAGCAGCGAGGGGTTTTCTAATGAAAAACTGTTTTTT.

V is TRBV10-3 and J is TRBJ2-1; tentative D call: TRBD1 (6 bases). The germline V and J ends were trimmed by 5 bases and 0 bases, with 14 bases remaining between them. CDR1 and CDR2 (germline): ENHRY, SYGVKD. This CDR3 has 16 residues. This chain's CDR3 is CAISTRQANSYNEQFF. CDR3 DNA: TGTGCCATCAGTACCAGACAGGCGAACTCCTACAATGAGCAGTTCTTC.

V is TRBV2 and J is TRBJ1-2, with D perhaps TRBD1 (5 bases). Germline CDR1 is SNHLY and CDR2 is FYNNEI. Trimming took off 3 bases at V and 8 bases at J, with 19 bases between the two ends. This CDR3 has 15 amino acids. Written as DNA, the CDR3 is TGTGCCAGCAGTGAGGGTCGGCGGGGCGCCGAGGGCTACACCTTC. Translated: CASSEGRRGAEGYTF.

V and J are TRBV20-1 and TRBJ2-1; tentatively, D is TRBD2 (5 bases). Trimming cost V 5 bases and J 14 bases, with 16 bases left between them. The CDR3 has 11 amino acids. Germline assignment: CDR1 DFQATT and CDR2 SNEGSKA (reference sequence). CDR3 in amino acids: CSASSSLGEFF. CDR3 DNA: TGCAGTGCTTCATCGAGCCTCGGGGAGTTCTTC.

The chain couples TRBV14 to TRBJ2-4; D gene ambiguous. The ends were cut back, 1 base at V and 3 bases at J, with 7 bases in the middle. Germline CDR1 and CDR2: SGHDN and FVKESK. This CDR3 has 14 residues. In DNA, the CDR3 is TGTGCCAGCAGCCAAGGACCTTTCAAAAACATTCAGTACTTC. It yields the protein CASSQGPFKNIQYF.

The rearrangement uses TRBV2 and TRBJ2-7; D not resolved. Germline V CDR1 and CDR2: SNHLY, FYNNEI. The CDR3 runs 19 residues. The germline V and J ends were trimmed by 0 bases and 0 bases, with 21 bases remaining between them. The CDR3 region is CASSEALNRQIAVSYEQYF. The CDR3, as DNA: TGTGCCAGCAGTGAAGCGCTGAATCGGCAGATCGCGGTCTCCTACGAGCAGTACTTC.

A few counts support this clone. The rearrangement links TRBV2 to TRBJ2-1; TRBD2 aligns across 10 bases. J gave up 12 bases and V 7 bases, and 3 bases lay outside the gene matches. Germline lookup yields CDR1 SNHLY and CDR2 FYNNEI. The CDR3 spans 11 residues. CDR3 sequence: CASKREGVQFF. The CDR3 coding sequence is TGTGCCAGCAAGCGGGAGGGGGTGCAGTTCTTC. The complete variable domain, with remaining parts taken from reference TRBV2 and TRBJ2-1, reads EPEVTQTPSHQVTQMGQEVILRCVPISNHLYFYWYRQILGQKVEFLVSFYNNEISEKSEIFDDQFSVERPDGSNFTLKIRSTKLEDSAMYFCASKREGVQFFGPGTRLTVL.

This clone turned up a few times. V usage is TRBV19 and J usage is TRBJ2-5; possible D gene TRBD1, 6 bases. V gave up 6 bases and J gave up 2 bases, with 13 bases separating them. The CDR3 loop spans 14 amino acids. The germline V gene encodes CDR1 LNHDA and CDR2 SQIVND (reference sequence). The CDR3 DNA reads TGTGCCAGTAGCTCGACAGGAAGACAAGAGACCCAGTACTTC. As protein: CASSSTGRQETQYF.